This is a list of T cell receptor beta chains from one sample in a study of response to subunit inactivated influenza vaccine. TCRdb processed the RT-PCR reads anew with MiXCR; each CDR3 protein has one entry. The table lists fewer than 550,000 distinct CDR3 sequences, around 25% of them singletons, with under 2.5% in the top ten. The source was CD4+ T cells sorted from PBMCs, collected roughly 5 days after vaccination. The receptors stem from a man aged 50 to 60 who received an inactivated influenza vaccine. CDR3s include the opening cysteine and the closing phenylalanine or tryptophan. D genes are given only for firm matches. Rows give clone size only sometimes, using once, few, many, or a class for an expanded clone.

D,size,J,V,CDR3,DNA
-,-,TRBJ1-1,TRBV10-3,CAISGVGSWTEAFF,TGTGCCATCAGTGGAGTGGGGTCATGGACTGAAGCTTTCTTT
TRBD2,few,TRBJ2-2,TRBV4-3,CASSQGTSGNTGELFF,TGCGCCAGCAGCCAAGGGACTAGCGGAAACACCGGGGAGCTGTTTTTT
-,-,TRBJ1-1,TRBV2,CASSELGRVTEAFF,TGTGCCAGCAGTGAACTTGGCAGGGTCACTGAAGCTTTCTTT
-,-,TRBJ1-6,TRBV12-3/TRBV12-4,CASSLSGPSNSPLHF,TGTGCCAGCAGCTTGAGTGGGCCAAGTAATTCACCCCTCCACTTT
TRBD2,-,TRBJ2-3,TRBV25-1,CASSPSGGATDTQYF,TGTGCCAGCAGTCCCAGCGGGGGGGCCACAGATACGCAGTATTTT
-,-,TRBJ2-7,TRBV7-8,CASSKSLGSYEQYF,TGTGCCAGCAGCAAAAGCCTGGGCTCCTACGAGCAGTACTTC
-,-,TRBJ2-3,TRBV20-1,CSAELGYTQYF,TGCAGTGCCGAGTTAGGCTATACGCAGTATTTT
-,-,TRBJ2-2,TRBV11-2,CASRYSGSGHTGELFF,TGTGCCAGCAGATATAGCGGTTCAGGGCACACCGGGGAGCTGTTTTTT
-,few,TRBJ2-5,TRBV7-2,CASSLQSTTQETQYF,TGTGCCAGCAGCTTACAGTCTACTACCCAAGAGACCCAGTACTTC
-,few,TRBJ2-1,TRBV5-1,CASSLDRPTLNEQFF,TGCGCCAGCAGCTTGGACCGGCCAACTCTCAATGAGCAGTTCTTC
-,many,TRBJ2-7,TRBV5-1,CASSLDHRAYEQYF,TGCGCCAGCAGCTTGGACCACAGGGCCTACGAGCAGTACTTC
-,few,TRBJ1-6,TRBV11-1,CASSHRRQEYSPLHF,TGTGCCAGCAGCCACCGTCGGCAGGAATATTCACCCCTCCACTTT
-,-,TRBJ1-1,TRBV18,CASSPPRAKNTEAFF,TGTGCCAGCTCACCACCCCGGGCGAAGAACACTGAAGCTTTCTTT
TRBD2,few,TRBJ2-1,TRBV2,CASKRLASYNEQFF,TGTGCCAGCAAGAGACTAGCTTCCTACAATGAGCAGTTCTTC
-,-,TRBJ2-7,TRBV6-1,CASRGATKQTYEQYF,TGTGCCAGCAGGGGCGCGACCAAGCAAACCTACGAGCAGTACTTC
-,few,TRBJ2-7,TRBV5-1,CASSSTGLGYEQYF,TGCGCCAGCAGTTCCACAGGGCTAGGATACGAGCAGTACTTC
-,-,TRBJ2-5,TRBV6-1,CASSMEGRKTQYF,TGTGCCAGCAGTATGGAGGGTAGGAAGACCCAGTACTTC
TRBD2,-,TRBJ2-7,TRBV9,CASSVAAGGYEQYF,TGTGCCAGCAGCGTAGCAGCGGGGGGTTACGAGCAGTACTTC
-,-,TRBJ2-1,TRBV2,CASSERGRYNEQFF,TGTGCCAGCAGTGAACGGGGCAGATACAATGAGCAGTTCTTC
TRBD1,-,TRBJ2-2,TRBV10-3,CAISRDRDRTGELFF,TGTGCCATCAGCCGGGACAGGGATAGAACCGGGGAGCTGTTTTTT
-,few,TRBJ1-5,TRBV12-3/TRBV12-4,CASGQFGDQPQHF,TGTGCCAGCGGTCAATTCGGGGACCAGCCCCAGCATTTT
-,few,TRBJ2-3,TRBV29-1,CSVGPGTTDTQYF,TGCAGCGTTGGGCCAGGGACCACAGATACGCAGTATTTT
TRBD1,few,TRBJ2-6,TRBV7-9,CASSFRQGATGANVLTF,TGTGCCAGCAGCTTCCGACAGGGGGCAACTGGGGCCAACGTCCTGACTTTC
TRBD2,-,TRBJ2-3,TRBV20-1,CSAPRLAGAYTDTQYF,TGCAGTGCCCCTCGACTAGCGGGGGCCTACACAGATACGCAGTATTTT
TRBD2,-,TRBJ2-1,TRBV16,CASSHGRNEGFF,TGTGCCAGCAGCCACGGGAGGAATGAGGGGTTCTTC
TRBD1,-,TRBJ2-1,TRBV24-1,CATSGTQGARVNEQFF,TGTGCCACCAGTGGTACCCAGGGGGCGAGGGTCAATGAGCAGTTCTTC
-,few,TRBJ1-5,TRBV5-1,CASSPSSGDQPQHF,TGCGCCAGCAGCCCCTCCTCGGGGGATCAGCCCCAGCATTTT
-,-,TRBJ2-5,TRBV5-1,CASSTTARETQYF,TGCGCCAGCAGCACCACAGCTCGGGAGACCCAGTACTTC
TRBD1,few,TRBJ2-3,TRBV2,CASNPGQGEADTQYF,TGTGCCAGCAACCCGGGACAGGGGGAGGCGGATACGCAGTATTTT
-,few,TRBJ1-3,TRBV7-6,CASSLGPGKGQSGNTIYF,TGTGCCAGCAGCTTAGGTCCAGGGAAGGGACAATCTGGAAACACCATATATTTT
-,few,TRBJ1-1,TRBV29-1,CSVEVYYTEAFF,TGCAGCGTTGAAGTCTACTACACTGAAGCTTTCTTT
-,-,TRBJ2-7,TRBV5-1,CASSPEGYEQYF,TGCGCCAGCAGCCCCGAGGGGTACGAGCAGTACTTC
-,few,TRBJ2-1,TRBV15,CATSREGGTRPYNEQFF,TGTGCCACCAGCAGAGAAGGCGGGACACGACCCTACAATGAGCAGTTCTTC
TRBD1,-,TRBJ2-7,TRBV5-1,CASTQGQGSSEQYF,TGCGCCAGCACCCAGGGACAGGGTTCTTCCGAGCAGTACTTC
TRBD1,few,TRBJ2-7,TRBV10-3,CAIKGATTYEQYF,TGTGCCATCAAGGGGGCCACAACCTACGAGCAGTACTTC
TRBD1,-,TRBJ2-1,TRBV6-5,CASSYRDRDYNEQFF,TGTGCCAGCAGTTACCGGGACAGAGACTACAATGAGCAGTTCTTC
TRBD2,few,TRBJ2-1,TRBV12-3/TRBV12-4,CASSRVGRREQFF,TGTGCCAGCAGCCGCGTCGGGAGGCGCGAGCAGTTCTTC
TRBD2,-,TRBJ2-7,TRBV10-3,CAIREGERTYEQYF,TGTGCCATCCGGGAGGGGGAACGTACCTACGAGCAGTACTTC
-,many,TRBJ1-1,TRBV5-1,CASRNIGGIEAFF,TGCGCCAGCAGAAACATCGGAGGGATTGAAGCTTTCTTT
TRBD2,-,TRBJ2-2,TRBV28,CASSSGGGWNTGELFF,TGTGCCAGCAGCTCCGGGGGGGGATGGAACACCGGGGAGCTGTTTTTT